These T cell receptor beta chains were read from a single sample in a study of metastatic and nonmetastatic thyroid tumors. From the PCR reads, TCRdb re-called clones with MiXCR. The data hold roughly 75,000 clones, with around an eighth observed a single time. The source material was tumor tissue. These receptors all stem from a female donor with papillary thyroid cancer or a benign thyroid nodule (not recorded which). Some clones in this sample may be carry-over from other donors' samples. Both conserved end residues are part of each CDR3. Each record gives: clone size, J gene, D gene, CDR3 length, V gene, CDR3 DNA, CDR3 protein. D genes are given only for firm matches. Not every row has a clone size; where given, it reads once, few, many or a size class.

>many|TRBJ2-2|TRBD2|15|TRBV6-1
TGTGCCAGCAGTAACCTAGCGGGAGGGCCCGGGGAGCTGTTTTTT
CASSNLAGGPGELFF
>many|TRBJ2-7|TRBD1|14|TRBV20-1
TGCAGTGCTACTACCGGGACAGGGTCCTACGAGCAGTACTTC
CSATTGTGSYEQYF
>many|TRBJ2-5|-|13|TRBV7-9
TGTGCCAGCAGCGCGGATGGGCGTGAGACCCAGTACTTC
CASSADGRETQYF
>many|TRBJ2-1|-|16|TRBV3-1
TGTGCCAGCAGCCGTCGGGACTCTCCCCCCTACAATGAGCAGTTCTTC
CASSRRDSPPYNEQFF
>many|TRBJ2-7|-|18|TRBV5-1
TGCGCCAGCAGCTTAACCACCCTAGACAGGTTCTGGGGCTACGAGCAGTACTTC
CASSLTTLDRFWGYEQYF
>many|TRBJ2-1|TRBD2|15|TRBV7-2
TGTGCCAGCAGCTTAGCCCTAGCGGGAGTCAGGGAGCAGTTCTTC
CASSLALAGVREQFF
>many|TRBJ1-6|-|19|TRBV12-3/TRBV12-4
TGTGCCAGCAGTTTTTTGTTTTCTGAGGCATCGTCCCATAATTCACCCCTCCACTTT
CASSFLFSEASSHNSPLHF
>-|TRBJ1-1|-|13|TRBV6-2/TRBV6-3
TGTGCCAGCATCTCAGGGCGAGGAACTGAAGCTTTCTTT
CASISGRGTEAFF
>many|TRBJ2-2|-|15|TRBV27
TGTGCCACCTCCAGCTTGGGGGCTTACACCGGGGAGCTGTTTTTT
CATSSLGAYTGELFF
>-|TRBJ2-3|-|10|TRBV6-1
TGTGCCACCGCGCAGAATACGCAGTATTTT
CATAQNTQYF
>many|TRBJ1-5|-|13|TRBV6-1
TGTGCCGTTTGCCGGGTCAGCAATCAGCCCCAGCATTTT
CAVCRVSNQPQHF
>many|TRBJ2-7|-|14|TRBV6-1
TGTGCCAGCAGTGACAGGGGCCCTTCCTACGAGCAGTACTTC
CASSDRGPSYEQYF
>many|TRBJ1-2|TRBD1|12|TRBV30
TGTGCACGCCAGGGGGTTGGCTATGGCTACACCTTC
CARQGVGYGYTF
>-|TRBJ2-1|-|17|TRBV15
TGTGCCACCAGCAGAGATCTGGTCAGCGGAGTCTACAATGAGCAGTTCTTC
CATSRDLVSGVYNEQFF
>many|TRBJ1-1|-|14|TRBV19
TGTGCCAGTAGGGTTGGGGGAGTGAACACTGAAGCTTTCTTT
CASRVGGVNTEAFF
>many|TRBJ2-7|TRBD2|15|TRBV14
TGTGCCAGCAGCCAAGTGACTAGCGGGAACTACGAGCAGTACTTC
CASSQVTSGNYEQYF
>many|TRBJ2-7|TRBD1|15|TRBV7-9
TGTGCCAGCAGCTTAGTGGGGACAGGAACCTACGAGCAGTACTTC
CASSLVGTGTYEQYF
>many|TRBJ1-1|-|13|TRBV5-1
TGCGCCAGCAGCGTAGCGATGAACACTGAAGCTTTCTTT
CASSVAMNTEAFF
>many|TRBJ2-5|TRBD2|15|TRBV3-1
TGTGCCAGCAGCCGACGACTAGCGGAACAAGAGACCCAGTACTTC
CASSRRLAEQETQYF
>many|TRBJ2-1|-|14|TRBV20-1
TGCAGTGCTAGGGGGCCGGGGCTGGACAATGAGCAGTTCTTC
CSARGPGLDNEQFF
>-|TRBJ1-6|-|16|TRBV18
TGTGCCAGCTCTTCCCTGGGGACCAGCTATAATTCACCCCTCCACTTT
CASSSLGTSYNSPLHF
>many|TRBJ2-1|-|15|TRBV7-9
TGTGCCAGCAGCCTCGGGAATTGGGCCTACAATGAGCAGTTCTTC
CASSLGNWAYNEQFF
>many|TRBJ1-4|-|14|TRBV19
TGTGCCAGTAGTATAACAACAACTAATGAAAAACTGTTTTTT
CASSITTTNEKLFF